A selection of T cell receptor beta chains follows, all from one sample in a study of regulatory T cells. Clones were read by immunoSEQ multiplex PCR, and TCRdb kept only the in-frame ones, dropping some. The sample carries approximately 37,000 clones, about nine tenths recorded once. Sequencing was carried out using conventional CD4+ T cells sorted from blood. The receptor source for this set is a person under 35 with CD3G deficiency. Both conserved end residues are part of each CDR3. The D gene is left open where the match is weak. Rows may omit the clone size; those that give it use once, few, many or a size class.

size,J,D,V,DNA,CDR3
-,TRBJ1-1,TRBD1,TRBV6-1,TGTGCCAGCAGTGAAAGGGGGACAGCCCGGAGAATGAACACTGAAGCTTTCTTT,CASSERGTARRMNTEAFF
-,TRBJ2-7,-,TRBV18,TGTGCCAGCTCACCATACTCCTACGAGCAGTACTTC,CASSPYSYEQYF
-,TRBJ2-1,TRBD2,TRBV7-9,TGTGCCAGCAGCCTCGGACTAGCCCAAGAGCAGTTCTTC,CASSLGLAQEQFF
few,TRBJ2-6,TRBD2,TRBV28,TGTGCCAGCGGGACTAGCTCTGGGGCCAACGTCCTGACTTTC,CASGTSSGANVLTF
-,TRBJ2-1,TRBD1,TRBV6-6,TGTGCCAGCGCCACTCGGACAGGGACTCGTTATGAGCAGTTCTTC,CASATRTGTRYEQFF
-,TRBJ2-3,-,TRBV7-2,TGTGCCAGCAGCCGCGGGGATAACAGGGGAGCAGATACGCAGTATTTT,CASSRGDNRGADTQYF
-,TRBJ2-3,TRBD2,TRBV19,TGTGCCAGTAGTAGCGGGGGGGCCACAGATACGCAGTATTTT,CASSSGGATDTQYF
-,TRBJ2-3,TRBD2,TRBV27,TGTGCCAGCAGTTTACTAGCGGGCCTCACAGATACGCAGTATTTT,CASSLLAGLTDTQYF
-,TRBJ2-7,-,TRBV5-1,TGCGCCAGCAGCAAGTGGGGCAGGGAGAACGAGCAGTACTTC,CASSKWGRENEQYF
-,TRBJ2-1,-,TRBV28,TGTGCCAGCAACTCCCCTGGACAGTCCAATGAGCAGTTCTTC,CASNSPGQSNEQFF
-,TRBJ2-7,TRBD1,TRBV5-1,TGCGCCAGCAGCTTGGGGGACAGGGAGGACGAGCAGTACTTC,CASSLGDREDEQYF
-,TRBJ2-7,TRBD2,TRBV28,TGTGCCAGCCTCTCACCTCGGGGGGGTATGAGCGAGCAGTACTTC,CASLSPRGGMSEQYF
-,TRBJ1-1,TRBD1,TRBV28,TGTGCCAGCAGTCCTCCGACAGGGATGAGATCTGAAGCTTTCTTT,CASSPPTGMRSEAFF
-,TRBJ2-1,-,TRBV28,TGTGCCAGCAGTTTTTCTAGCTTGAGGAATGAGCAGTTCTTC,CASSFSSLRNEQFF
-,TRBJ2-5,TRBD2,TRBV7-2,TGTGCCAGCAGCTTAGCAATCGGGGGGGGCCAAGAGACCCAGTACTTC,CASSLAIGGGQETQYF
-,TRBJ2-7,-,TRBV6-1,TGTGCCAGCAGTCGACAGGACCCCTACGAGCAGTACTTC,CASSRQDPYEQYF
-,TRBJ1-1,-,TRBV14,TGTGCCAGCAGCCCGAAGAAGCCCACAACCGGGGCTAACACTGAAGCTTTCTTT,CASSPKKPTTGANTEAFF
-,TRBJ2-3,TRBD2,TRBV7-9,TGTGCCAGCAGCTTCCCGACTAGCGGGGGGGTTCCAGATACGCAGTATTTT,CASSFPTSGGVPDTQYF
-,TRBJ2-3,-,TRBV5-1,TGCGCCAGCAGCTTGGGGGGGACACCGGATACGCAGTATTTT,CASSLGGTPDTQYF
once,TRBJ2-1,-,TRBV5-1,TGCGCCAGCAGCCCCCACCGGGACTCCGAGGGGAGCCCCTACAATGAGCAGTTCTTC,CASSPHRDSEGSPYNEQFF
once,TRBJ1-6,TRBD1,TRBV6-1,TGTGCCAGCAGGGTATACAGGGGCGGGAATTCACCCCTCCACTTT,CASRVYRGGNSPLHF
-,TRBJ2-3,-,TRBV6-1,TGTGCCAGCAGCGGGGACAGCACAGATACGCAGTATTTT,CASSGDSTDTQYF
once,TRBJ2-5,-,TRBV28,TGTGCCAGCAGTCTTGGGGGGCGCGAGACCCAGTACTTC,CASSLGGRETQYF
-,TRBJ2-1,-,TRBV28,TGTGCCAGCAGTCTATCTACAGGGCGGTGGGGGAATGAGCAGTTCTTC,CASSLSTGRWGNEQFF